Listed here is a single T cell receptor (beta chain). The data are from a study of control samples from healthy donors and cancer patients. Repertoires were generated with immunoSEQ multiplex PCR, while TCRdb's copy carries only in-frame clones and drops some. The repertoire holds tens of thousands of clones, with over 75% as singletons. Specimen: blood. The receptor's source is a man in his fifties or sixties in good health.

The CDR3 sequence: CASSTQAADKNTEAFF. The CDR3 DNA reads TGCGCCAGCAGCACCCAGGCTGCCGATAAAAACACTGAAGCTTTCTTT. V is TRBV4-3 and J is TRBJ1-1, with D unclear. V gave up 5 bases and J gave up 2 bases, with 18 bases separating them. CDR1 is LGHNA and CDR2 is YSLEER in the germline V gene. This CDR3 comprises 16 residues.